Presented here are 29 T cell receptor beta chains from one specimen sequenced in a study of shared clonotypes between healthy human individuals. Clones were read by immunoSEQ multiplex PCR, and TCRdb kept only the in-frame ones, dropping some. Of over a million clones listed, around 82% are singletons. Sequencing used memory CD4+ T cells from PBMCs. This sample's subset: CD45RA-negative fraction. All receptors derive from a man aged 18 to 30 in good health. Some clones in this sample may be carry-over from other donors' samples.

V gene TRBV29-1 combines with J gene TRBJ1-1, with TRBD1 matching 9 bases. After removal of 7 bases from V and 1 base from J, the junction contained 10 bases not matched to a gene. This CDR3 contains 15 residues. CDR1 is SQVTM and CDR2 is ANQGSEA in the germline V gene. The CDR3 coding sequence is TGCAGCGCTATGACAGGGGGGGGCCGGAACACTGAAGCTTTCTTT. Its translation is CSAMTGGGRNTEAFF.

The rearrangement uses TRBV5-1 and TRBJ2-7; 9 bases map to TRBD2. V gave up 2 bases and J gave up 7 bases; unmatched junction bases: 4. The V gene's germline CDR1 is SGHRS and CDR2 YFSETQ. There are 13 residues in the CDR3. CDR3 in DNA: TGCGCCAGCAGCTTTAGCGGGAGAGAAGAGCAGTACTTC. Its protein product is CASSFSGREEQYF.

This chain uses TRBV7-7 with TRBJ2-5, with 12 bases fitting TRBD2. This CDR3 spans 17 amino acids. The junction had 7 bases not matched to a gene; V was cut back by 0 bases and J by 5 bases. Germline V gene sequence: CDR1 SSHAT, CDR2 FNYEAQ (reference sequence). The chain's CDR3 is CASSLALAGGLRETQYF. CDR3 nucleotide sequence: TGTGCCAGCAGCTTAGCCCTAGCGGGAGGGCTCAGGGAGACCCAGTACTTC.

The V call is TRBV11-1, the J call TRBJ2-1; 12 bases line up with TRBD2. V lost 1 base, J lost 6 bases, and 1 base stayed unmatched. This CDR3 region has 15 residues. Germline lookup yields CDR1 SGHAT and CDR2 FQDESV (reference sequence). The CDR3 bases are TGTGCCAGCAGCTTAGTGACTAGCGGGAGCAATGAGCAGTTCTTC. Translating gives CASSLVTSGSNEQFF.

The V gene is TRBV19, the J gene TRBJ1-5, with 8 bases fitting TRBD1. V was clipped by 3 bases and J by 5 bases; unmatched bases: 6. The CDR3 covers 15 residues. Germline V gene lookup returns CDR1 LNHDA and CDR2 SQIVND (reference sequence). CDR3 amino acids: CASSMGTGGHQPQHF. Here the CDR3 DNA reads TGTGCCAGTAGTATGGGGACAGGAGGGCATCAGCCCCAGCATTTT.

The J gene is TRBJ2-3, the V gene TRBV15; 10 bases are shared with TRBD2. Germline loops: CDR1 LNHNV, CDR2 YYDKDF (reference sequence). V shed 0 bases and J 3 bases; nucleotides not matched to a gene: 6. The CDR3 totals 17 residues. The CDR3 loop is CATSRDRVSGRTDTQYF. In DNA form, the CDR3 reads TGTGCCACCAGCAGAGATCGGGTTAGCGGGAGGACAGATACGCAGTATTTT. The full variable domain, completed using reference TRBV15 and TRBJ2-3, is DAMVIQNPRYQVTQFGKPVTLSCSQTLNHNVMYWYQQKSSQAPKLLFHYYDKDFNNEADTPDNFQSRRPNTSFCFLDIRSPGLGDTAMYLCATSRDRVSGRTDTQYFGPGTRLTVL.

Regarding this clone: Other DNA sequences in this specimen translate into the identical CDR3. The genes are TRBV6-1 and TRBJ1-2; possible D gene TRBD1, 5 bases. In germline, CDR1 is MNHNS, CDR2 SASEGT. V gave up 1 base and J gave up 3 bases, with 6 bases separating them. The CDR3 has 13 residues. This CDR3 is CASSEGGYYGYTF. DNA for the CDR3: TGTGCCAGCAGTGAAGGGGGCTACTATGGCTACACCTTC.

Only a few counts were recorded for this clone. This same CDR3 is encoded by further DNA sequences in the sample. The genes are TRBV2 and TRBJ1-1; D might be TRBD1 (5 bases). This CDR3 contains 13 residues. V lost 3 bases, J lost 1 base, and 6 bases lay in between. CDR1 and CDR2 from the germline V gene are SNHLY and FYNNEI. CDR3 DNA sequence: TGTGCCAGCAGTGATACAGGGAACACTGAAGCTTTCTTT. Translation: CASSDTGNTEAFF. The complete variable domain, with remaining parts taken from reference TRBV2 and TRBJ1-1, reads EPEVTQTPSHQVTQMGQEVILRCVPISNHLYFYWYRQILGQKVEFLVSFYNNEISEKSEIFDDQFSVERPDGSNFTLKIRSTKLEDSAMYFCASSDTGNTEAFFGQGTRLTVV.

The genes are TRBV6-6 and TRBJ2-7; the D gene could be TRBD1 or TRBD2 (5 bases each). CDR3 length: 16 amino acids. The germline V and J ends were trimmed by 6 bases and 4 bases, with 22 bases remaining between them. Germline loops: CDR1 MNHNY, CDR2 SVGAGI (reference sequence). The CDR3 coding sequence is TGTGCCAGCAGCCCCGCTGGTCCCCTGGGGGAGTACGAGCAGTACTTC. The encoded protein is CASSPAGPLGEYEQYF.

The chain recombines TRBV6-5 with TRBJ2-5, with 9 nucleotides matching TRBD2. This CDR3 is built from 13 residues. The germline V gene has CDR1 MNHEY and CDR2 SVGAGI. With 9 bases clipped from V and 5 bases from J, the junction kept 7 bases outside the gene matches. DNA of the CDR3: TGTGCCAGTAAAGGGACTAGCAGTGAGACCCAGTACTTC. It encodes CASKGTSSETQYF.

This clone was counted between two and nine times. V gene TRBV7-3 combines with J gene TRBJ2-6; 7 nucleotides agree with TRBD2. V trimming: 5 bases; J trimming: 0 bases; junction bases outside the gene matches: 7. The V gene's germline CDR1 is SGHTA and CDR2 FQGTGA. The CDR3 contains 17 residues. CDR3 sequence reads: CASSALAQSSGANVLTF. The DNA of the CDR3 is TGTGCCAGCAGCGCACTAGCGCAGAGCTCTGGGGCCAACGTCCTGACTTTC.

This clone was counted only a few times. The chain joins TRBV27 to TRBJ1-2; the D is unclear. Trimming took 5 bases from V and 7 from J, leaving 23 bases between them. Germline-derived CDR1 and CDR2 are MNHEY and SMNVEV (reference sequence). The CDR3 runs 16 residues. The CDR3 here is CASSPHEDRGRGGYTF. Here the CDR3 DNA reads TGTGCCAGCAGTCCGCACGAGGACCGAGGGCGTGGTGGCTACACCTTC.

The genes are TRBV4-1 and TRBJ2-3, with unresolved D. V lost 4 bases to trimming and J lost 5 bases, with 7 bases between them. The CDR3 has 12 amino acids. The germline V gene has CDR1 MGHRA and CDR2 YSYEKL. CDR3 protein: CASSPPLDTQYF. The CDR3 bases are TGCGCCAGCAGCCCCCCTCTAGATACGCAGTATTTT.

The chain joins TRBV5-4 to TRBJ2-7, with D unresolved. Trimming left V 4 bases short and J 1 base short, with 9 bases between. The CDR3 is made up of 13 amino acids. The V gene's germline CDR1 is SGHNT and CDR2 YYREEE (reference sequence). CDR3 nucleotide sequence: TGTGCCAGCAGCGGGCTCGGATCCTACGAGCAGTACTTC. Amino acids: CASSGLGSYEQYF. The complete variable domain, with remaining parts taken from reference TRBV5-4 and TRBJ2-7, reads ETGVTQSPTHLIKTRGQQVTLRCSSQSGHNTVSWYQQALGQGPQFIFQYYREEENGRGNFPPRFSGLQFPNYSSELNVNALELDDSALYLCASSGLGSYEQYFGPGTRLTVT.

The chain couples TRBV6-1 to TRBJ2-1; D is uncertain. This CDR3 has 12 residues. Trimming shortened V by 5 bases and J by 4 bases, and 6 bases separated the two germline ends. CDR1 is MNHNS and CDR2 is SASEGT in the germline V gene. The CDR3 sequence: CASSTAYNEQFF. The CDR3 DNA reads as TGTGCCAGCAGTACAGCTTACAATGAGCAGTTCTTC.

The genes are TRBV10-3 and TRBJ2-1; 9 bases align to TRBD2. Germline CDR1 and CDR2: ENHRY and SYGVKD. V shed 6 bases and J 9 bases; nucleotides not matched to a gene: 9. This CDR3 comprises 14 residues. The CDR3, as DNA: TGTGCCATCAGCGCGGGTAGCGGGAGAAGTGAGCAGTTCTTC. Translated: CAISAGSGRSEQFF.

Comments on this clone: Other DNA sequences in this sample translate to the same CDR3. This chain joins TRBV19 and TRBJ1-5; D is uncertain. Germline V CDR1 and CDR2: LNHDA, SQIVND (reference sequence). V lost 3 bases and J lost 0, with 6 bases in between. This CDR3 has 14 residues. CDR3 sequence reads: CASSILVSNQPQHF. As DNA, the CDR3 is TGTGCCAGTAGTATTCTCGTTAGCAATCAGCCCCAGCATTTT.

The CDR3 here is CASNITGREPQHF. The CDR3 coding sequence is TGTGCCAGTAATATTACGGGACGTGAGCCCCAGCATTTT. The genes are TRBV27 and TRBJ1-5; a weak D match, TRBD1 (5 bases). The CDR3 contains 13 residues. Trimming removed 9 bases from V and 8 bases from J, with 17 bases in between. Germline lookup yields CDR1 MNHEY and CDR2 SMNVEV (reference sequence).

The rearrangement links TRBV11-2 to TRBJ2-1; D unclear. V shed 2 bases and J shed 7 bases, with 9 bases lying between them. CDR3 length: 13 amino acids. Germline V gene lookup returns CDR1 SGHAT and CDR2 FQNNGV. CDR3: CASSLQIWNEQFF. The CDR3 DNA sequence: TGTGCCAGCAGCTTACAAATCTGGAATGAGCAGTTCTTC.

The gene calls are TRBV27 and TRBJ2-1, with 7 bases aligning to TRBD2. The CDR3 is 16 amino acids. Germline assignment: CDR1 MNHEY and CDR2 SMNVEV (reference sequence). The V gene end was trimmed by 5 bases and the J gene end by 9 bases; junction bases not matched to a gene: 16. This CDR3 is CASSTLAAGVRTEQFF. The CDR3 DNA is TGTGCCAGCAGTACCCTAGCTGCGGGAGTTCGGACTGAGCAGTTCTTC.

The chain has TRBV6-5 and TRBJ1-5; 7 bases are a match to TRBD1. The CDR3 has 13 residues. The V gene's germline CDR1 is MNHEY and CDR2 SVGAGI. V shed 2 bases and J 9 bases; nucleotides not matched to a gene: 4. The CDR3: CASSYKTGRPQHF. The CDR3 DNA reads as TGTGCCAGCAGTTACAAGACAGGGAGGCCCCAGCATTTT.

Remarks on this clone: This likely traces to a read error, being one base from a far larger clone. The chain couples TRBV9 to TRBJ2-7; 8 bases are shared with TRBD1. The trim removed 7 bases at V and 0 bases at J, leaving 12 bases unmatched. The CDR3 spans 16 residues. The germline gives CDR1 SGDLS, CDR2 YYNGEE. The CDR3 reads CASGARQGSSSYEQYF. For the CDR3, the DNA is TGTGCCAGCGGCGCAAGACAGGGGTCAAGCTCCTACGAGCAGTACTTC.

In its sample, this clone was seen a few times. In nucleotides, the CDR3 is TGTGCCCAGGAGTTGCGGACTGAAGCTTTCTTT. It yields the protein CAQELRTEAFF. V gene TRBV30 combines with J gene TRBJ1-1; no firm D call. Deletions cut 8 bases from V and 5 bases from J, with 12 bases between. Germline V gene lookup returns CDR1 GTSNPN and CDR2 SVGIG (reference sequence). The length of the CDR3 is 11 residues.

This clone was recorded at least ten times. This chain links TRBV29-1 with TRBJ1-2, with TRBD1 matching 7 bases. CDR1 and CDR2 (germline): SQVTM, ANQGSEA. J lost 8 bases, V lost 3 bases, and 15 bases had no gene match. This CDR3 is 15 amino acids long. The CDR3 sequence: CSVDLGGASGWGYTF. CDR3 in DNA: TGCAGCGTTGATCTAGGGGGCGCGTCGGGTTGGGGCTACACCTTC. The complete variable domain, with remaining parts taken from reference TRBV29-1 and TRBJ1-2, reads SAVISQKPSRDICQRGTSLTIQCQVDSQVTMMFWYRQQPGQSLTLIATANQGSEATYESGFVIDKFPISRPNLTFSTLTVSNMSPEDSSIYLCSVDLGGASGWGYTFGSGTRLTVV.

The CDR3 DNA follows: TGTGCCAGCAGCCAAGACGCCCCCGTCTCTGGAAACACCATATATTTT. This translates into CASSQDAPVSGNTIYF. V is TRBV4-2 and J is TRBJ1-3; D unclear. Germline CDR1 and CDR2: LGHNA and YNFKEQ. Trimming shortened V by 0 bases and J by 0 bases, and 9 bases separated the two germline ends. The CDR3 consists of 16 residues.

As concerns this clone: The germline gene is not matched at one end of the junction; a read error may be the cause. The V gene is TRBV5-1, the J gene TRBJ2-3, with D perhaps TRBD2 (6 bases). The CDR3 loop spans 16 amino acids. Germline-derived CDR1 and CDR2 are SGHRS and YFSETQ. The CDR3 reads CASTLAGAGSTDTQYF. The CDR3 DNA reads TGCGCCAGCACCTTGGCCGGGGCGGGAAGCACAGATACGCAGTATTTT.

This clone was seen more than once but under ten times. V is TRBV30 and J is TRBJ2-7, with D perhaps matching TRBD2 (5 bases). Germline CDR1 and CDR2: GTSNPN and SVGIG (reference sequence). The CDR3 loop spans 14 amino acids. V lost 2 bases and J 11 bases, leaving 22 bases between the germline ends. The DNA of the CDR3 is TGTGCCTGGAGTAATCGGTACTCCGAAGCGGAAAAGTACTTC. Protein sequence: CAWSNRYSEAEKYF.

This chain joins TRBV6-5 and TRBJ2-6; D is ambiguous. Germline V gene lookup returns CDR1 MNHEY and CDR2 SVGAGI. The length of the CDR3 is 14 residues. V was pared by 5 bases and J by 7 bases, with 12 bases between. The CDR3 sequence is CASSLDPSANVLTF. CDR3 DNA: TGTGCCAGCAGTCTGGATCCCAGTGCCAACGTCCTGACTTTC.

This clone showed up just a few times. This chain joins TRBV28 and TRBJ1-1; tentative D call: TRBD1 (5 bases). CDR3 length equals 13 residues. Trimming left V 2 bases short and J 9 bases short, with 13 bases between. CDR1 and CDR2 (germline): MDHEN, SYDVKM. The CDR3, as DNA: TGTGCCAGCAGTTTAGCGGGGGAGTATCAAGCTTTCTTT. As protein: CASSLAGEYQAFF.